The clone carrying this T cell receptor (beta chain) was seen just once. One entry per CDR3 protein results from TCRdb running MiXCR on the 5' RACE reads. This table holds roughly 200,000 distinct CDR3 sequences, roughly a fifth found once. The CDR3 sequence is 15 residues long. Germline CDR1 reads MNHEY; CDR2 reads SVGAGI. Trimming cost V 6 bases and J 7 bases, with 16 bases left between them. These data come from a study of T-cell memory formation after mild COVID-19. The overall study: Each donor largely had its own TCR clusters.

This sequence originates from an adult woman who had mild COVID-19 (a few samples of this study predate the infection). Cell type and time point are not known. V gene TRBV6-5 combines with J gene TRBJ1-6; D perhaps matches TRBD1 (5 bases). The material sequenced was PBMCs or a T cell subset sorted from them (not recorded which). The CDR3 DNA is TGTGCCAGCAGCCCCTCCAGGGACGAAAATTCACCCCTCCACTTT. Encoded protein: CASSPSRDENSPLHF.